Presented here are 20 T cell receptor beta chains from one specimen sequenced in a study of T cells of healthy individuals. TCRdb processed the 5' RACE reads anew with MiXCR; each CDR3 protein has one entry. There are 60,000 to 80,000 distinct CDR3 sequences in the sample; roughly 15% occur only once, and 4% to 5% lies in the top ten. These receptors were obtained from a human donor in good health.

The rearrangement joins TRBV3-1 to TRBJ2-7; no reliable D call. Germline CDR1 and CDR2: LGHDT and YNNKEL (reference sequence). Trimming shortened V by 0 bases and J by 3 bases, and 9 bases separated the two germline ends. This CDR3 comprises 14 residues. The CDR3 spells CASSQDRQSYEQYF. DNA for the CDR3: TGTGCCAGCAGCCAAGATCGTCAGAGCTACGAGCAGTACTTC.

The chain is built from TRBV7-2 and TRBJ1-1; D is undetermined. In germline, CDR1 is SGHTA, CDR2 FQGNSA. The germline V and J ends were trimmed by 0 bases and 1 base, with 12 bases remaining between them. The CDR3 spans 16 residues. The CDR3 loop reads CASSLAGGVRNTEAFF. The DNA of the CDR3 is TGTGCCAGCAGCTTAGCAGGCGGGGTCAGGAACACTGAAGCTTTCTTT.

This clonotype was observed many times. The rearrangement links TRBV4-2 to TRBJ2-5; D is ambiguous. Germline-derived CDR1 and CDR2 are LGHNA and YNFKEQ. The V gene lost 5 bases and the J gene lost 0 bases, with 4 bases spanning the gap. The CDR3 consists of 12 residues. The CDR3 loop is CASSDNQETQYF. The CDR3 DNA follows: TGTGCCAGCAGCGATAACCAAGAGACCCAGTACTTC.

The chain joins TRBV27 to TRBJ1-5, with no clear D. CDR1 and CDR2 (germline): MNHEY, SMNVEV (reference sequence). The CDR3 consists of 17 residues. V lost 3 bases, J lost 0 bases, and 15 bases lay in between. CDR3 sequence reads: CASSFRGRSDSNQPQHF. DNA of the CDR3: TGTGCCAGCAGTTTTCGGGGTAGGAGTGATAGCAATCAGCCCCAGCATTTT.

This clonotype was seen at least ten times. The genes are TRBV6-6 and TRBJ2-4; D ambiguous. Germline V CDR1 and CDR2: MNHNY, SVGAGI (reference sequence). This CDR3 region has 15 residues. Trimming took off 5 bases at V and 5 bases at J, with 16 bases between the two ends. For the CDR3, the DNA is TGTGCCAGCAGTACTCCGGCAAGAGGCGAAAACATTCAGTACTTC. It encodes CASSTPARGENIQYF.

V is TRBV7-2 and J is TRBJ1-1, with D possibly matching TRBD1 (5 bases). Germline CDR1 and CDR2: SGHTA and FQGNSA. The CDR3 has 14 residues. V was trimmed by 2 bases and J by 5 bases, leaving 12 bases between them. CDR3 in amino acids: CASSLNGAGTEAFF. CDR3 nucleotides: TGTGCCAGCAGCTTAAATGGGGCCGGTACTGAAGCTTTCTTT.

This clonotype was seen ten or more times. The gene calls are TRBV29-1 and TRBJ2-3, with TRBD2 identical over 7 bases. CDR3 length: 14 amino acids. The junction had 7 bases not matched to a gene; V was cut back by 6 bases and J by 1 base. Per the germline V gene, CDR1 is SQVTM and CDR2 is ANQGSEA. CDR3 coding DNA: TGCAGCGTCTCTCGGGGGGACGGCACAGATACGCAGTATTTT. It specifies CSVSRGDGTDTQYF.

This clonotype has more than one count but fewer than ten. J is TRBJ2-2 and V is TRBV2; unclear D gene. V lost 6 bases and J 1 base, leaving 3 bases between the germline ends. Germline loops: CDR1 SNHLY, CDR2 FYNNEI. The CDR3 length is 12 residues. CDR3 nucleotides: TGTGCCAGCAGATGGAACACCGGGGAGCTGTTTTTT. It codes for CASRWNTGELFF.

This clonotype was picked up many times. The chain recombines TRBV12-3 or TRBV12-4 with TRBJ1-1; D not resolved. V was trimmed by 3 bases and J by 5 bases, leaving 10 bases between them. This CDR3 is built from 13 residues. CDR3 loop: CASSFGPLTEAFF. CDR3 DNA: TGTGCCAGCAGTTTCGGACCGTTAACTGAAGCTTTCTTT.

This chain joins TRBV12-5 and TRBJ2-7, with 10 bases lining up with TRBD1. Per the germline V gene, CDR1 is LGHNT and CDR2 is FRNRAP. CDR3 length equals 16 residues. Trimming removed 2 bases from V and 2 bases from J; junction bases left unmatched: 6. This CDR3 reads CASGLPRDRGAYEQYF. The DNA for the CDR3 is TGTGCTAGTGGTTTGCCCCGGGACAGGGGAGCCTACGAGCAGTACTTC.

Details on this clonotype: A much larger clonotype is one base distant, so this may be a read error. The chain combines TRBV20-1 with TRBJ2-3; D gene uncertain. Germline-derived CDR1 and CDR2 are DFQATT and SNEGSKA (reference sequence). This CDR3 spans 12 amino acids. The CDR3 is CSASGPTDTLYF. The CDR3 region has the DNA TGCAGTGCTAGCGGGCCAACAGATACGCTGTATTTT.

This clonotype has only a few counts. The chain has TRBV4-1 and TRBJ2-7; no clear D gene. The CDR3 covers 13 residues. Trimming stripped 2 bases from V and 4 bases from J, with 9 bases between. Germline V lookup: CDR1 MGHRA, CDR2 YSYEKL. The CDR3 region has the DNA TGCGCCAGCAGCCAACAGGACGGTTACGAGCAGTACTTC. Amino acid sequence: CASSQQDGYEQYF.

J is TRBJ2-1 and V is TRBV28; maybe TRBD1 (5 bases). V gave up 4 bases and J gave up 1 base, with 14 bases separating them. Germline V gene data show CDR1 as MDHEN and CDR2 as SYDVKM. The CDR3 length is 16 residues. Written as DNA, the CDR3 is TGTGCCAGCAGTTCGACGAACAGGAGATCCTACAATGAGCAGTTCTTC. This codes for CASSSTNRRSYNEQFF.

This clonotype occurred many times. The genes are TRBV11-2 and TRBJ2-7; D may be TRBD1 or TRBD2 (6 bases each). Germline assignment: CDR1 SGHAT and CDR2 FQNNGV. The germline V and J ends were trimmed by 5 bases and 7 bases, with 18 bases remaining between them. The CDR3 is 14 residues long. This chain's CDR3 is CASSQPTGAREQYF. The CDR3 DNA is TGTGCCAGCAGCCAACCTACGGGGGCACGAGAGCAGTACTTC.

This chain links TRBV9 with TRBJ2-3; D gene ambiguous. Trimming took off 0 bases at V and 2 bases at J, with 13 bases between the two ends. The CDR3 has 16 residues. CDR1 and CDR2 from the germline V gene are SGDLS and YYNGEE. CDR3 in amino acids: CASSVATGGATDTQYF. CDR3 DNA: TGTGCCAGCAGCGTAGCGACTGGCGGAGCCACAGATACGCAGTATTTT.

Only one count was recorded for this clonotype. One junction end does not reproduce the germline sequence, and a read error may be involved. V usage is TRBV4-1 and J usage is TRBJ2-7; perhaps D is TRBD1 or TRBD2 (5 bases each). Germline loops: CDR1 MGHRA, CDR2 YSYEKL. This CDR3 contains 16 residues. This chain's CDR3 is CASSQERSLAGYEQNF. CDR3 in DNA: TGCGCCAGCAGCCAAGAAAGGTCGCTAGCAGGGTACGAGCAGAACTTC.

This clonotype was recorded many times. The rearrangement uses TRBV3-1 and TRBJ2-1; D may be TRBD2 (6 bases). Per the germline V gene, CDR1 is LGHDT and CDR2 is YNNKEL (reference sequence). The CDR3 sequence is 15 residues long. Trimming stripped 4 bases from V and 1 base from J, with 11 bases between. Here the CDR3 reads CASSPGRSSYNEQFF. As DNA, the CDR3 is TGTGCCAGCAGCCCCGGGAGAAGTTCCTACAATGAGCAGTTCTTC.

The chain recombines TRBV15 with TRBJ2-3; D is perhaps TRBD2 (5 bases). V shed 2 bases and J shed 10 bases, with 13 bases lying between them. CDR1 is LNHNV and CDR2 is YYDKDF in the germline V gene (reference sequence). This CDR3 has 13 amino acids. CDR3 sequence: CATSRPGLRAQYF. Here the CDR3 DNA reads TGTGCCACCAGCAGACCAGGACTCCGGGCGCAGTATTTT. The full variable domain, with the rest looked up from reference TRBV15 and TRBJ2-3, is DAMVIQNPRYQVTQFGKPVTLSCSQTLNHNVMYWYQQKSSQAPKLLFHYYDKDFNNEADTPDNFQSRRPNTSFCFLDIRSPGLGDTAMYLCATSRPGLRAQYFGPGTRLTVL.

This clonotype was counted ten times or more. The gene calls are TRBV25-1 and TRBJ2-7; tentatively, D is TRBD2 (6 bases). V was shortened by 2 bases and J by 0 bases, with 11 bases between the two germline ends. CDR1 and CDR2 (germline): MGHDK, SYGVNS. The CDR3 totals 15 residues. DNA of the CDR3: TGTGCCAGCAGTGAAGGGGAGGCATACTCCTACGAGCAGTACTTC. It codes for CASSEGEAYSYEQYF.

This clonotype was detected many times. This chain uses TRBV15 with TRBJ2-1; tentatively, D is TRBD2 (6 bases). This CDR3 spans 15 amino acids. Germline V gene data show CDR1 as LNHNV and CDR2 as YYDKDF (reference sequence). V was pared by 6 bases and J by 0 bases, with 12 bases between. CDR3 bases: TGTGCCACCAGGCGCGGGGTGAGCTCCTACAATGAGCAGTTCTTC. Translated, it gives CATRRGVSSYNEQFF.